This TCR beta chain came from a study of T cells in Graves' hyperthyroidism and ophthalmopathy. General study points: The majority of expanded thyroid clonotypes above 0.001 also appeared in blood.

This clonotype has at least ten counts. What it binds is unknown. Researchers took RNA transcripts and amplified the TCR beta CDR3 regions from them. Using the HTBI primer set, a first-round RT-PCR was run on the TCR CDR3. TCRdb reprocessed the multiplex PCR reads with MiXCR, giving one entry per CDR3 protein. Of hundreds of thousands of distinct CDR3 sequences listed, around 24% are singletons. Disease lasting under 3 months, a NOSPECS grade of at least 4, and a Clinical Activity Score of at least 3 were features of the ophthalmopathy patients. Sequenced sample: blood. This clonotype was sampled from a woman aged 25 to 39 with Graves' ophthalmopathy.

The CDR3 sequence: CASSQGSGLALYEQYF. DNA for the CDR3: TGTGCCAGCAGCCAGGGGTCCGGACTAGCGCTATACGAGCAGTACTTC. The chain joins TRBV11-2 to TRBJ2-7, with TRBD2 identical over 9 bases. The germline gives CDR1 SGHAT, CDR2 FQNNGV. The CDR3 covers 16 residues. V dropped 5 bases and J dropped 4; count of bases not matched to a gene: 12.